The 21 T cell receptor beta chains listed next were all sequenced from one sample in a study of cytotoxic CD8 clonotypes in ibrutinib-treated CLL. Assay: immunoSEQ multiplex PCR; the TCRdb copy retains only in-frame clones and omits some. The data contain around 25,000 clones, about 72% of them singletons. Sequencing was performed on PBMCs, taken after 24 months of ibrutinib treatment. Receptors originate from a human donor with chronic lymphocytic leukemia.

The chain has TRBV5-6 and TRBJ2-7; 8 bases are a match to TRBD1. After removal of 4 bases from V and 10 bases from J, the junction contained 13 bases not matched to a gene. Germline loops: CDR1 SGHDT, CDR2 YYEEEE. This CDR3 contains 14 residues. CDR3 sequence (DNA): TGTGCCAGCAGCGCCCACAGGGGGGAGACGGCCCAGTACTTC. Protein sequence: CASSAHRGETAQYF.

The chain combines TRBV11-2 with TRBJ1-5; 7 bases map to TRBD1. This CDR3 has 15 residues. Germline V gene lookup returns CDR1 SGHAT and CDR2 FQNNGV. J was trimmed by 4 bases and V by 1 base; bases with no gene match: 4. The CDR3 sequence is CASSLGDSMNQPQHF. The CDR3 nucleotides are TGTGCCAGCAGCTTAGGGGACAGTATGAATCAGCCCCAGCATTTT.

The chain carries TRBV10-3 and TRBJ1-2; 9 bases agree with TRBD1. Trimming removed 6 bases from V and 4 bases from J; junction bases left unmatched: 3. CDR1 ENHRY and CDR2 SYGVKD come from the germline V gene. The CDR3 is 13 amino acids. CDR3 amino acids: CAIRDRGSYGYTF. CDR3 coding DNA: TGTGCCATCAGGGACAGGGGCAGCTATGGCTACACCTTC.

This clone has a single count. This rearrangement joins TRBV5-6 to TRBJ1-1; D is ambiguous. This CDR3 has 13 amino acids. Per germline, CDR1 SGHDT and CDR2 YYEEEE. V was shortened by 0 bases and J by 8 bases, with 11 bases between the two germline ends. CDR3 amino acids: CASSLEVWGEAFF. The CDR3 region has the DNA TGTGCCAGCAGCTTGGAAGTTTGGGGAGAAGCTTTCTTT.

The V call is TRBV15, the J call TRBJ1-3; no reliable D call. CDR1 is LNHNV, CDR2 YYDKDF, per germline (reference sequence). The CDR3 has 18 residues. V lost 0 bases and J lost 0, with 15 bases in between. The CDR3 spells CATSRDIGQVHSGNTIYF. CDR3 DNA sequence: TGTGCCACCAGCAGAGATATAGGCCAGGTTCACTCTGGAAACACCATATATTTT.

The rearrangement uses TRBV27 and TRBJ1-1, with 7 positions matching TRBD1. The germline V gene encodes CDR1 MNHEY and CDR2 SMNVEV (reference sequence). The trim removed 6 bases at V and 4 bases at J, leaving 2 bases unmatched. CDR3 length: 12 amino acids. The CDR3, as DNA: TGTGCCAGCAGGACAGGGCCCACTGAAGCTTTCTTT. Translated, it gives CASRTGPTEAFF.

The CDR3 nucleotides read TGTGCCAGCAGCCTTAGATGGACCAAAAACATTCAGTACTTC. Translation gives CASSLRWTKNIQYF. This chain links TRBV4-2 with TRBJ2-4; D ambiguous. CDR1 and CDR2 (germline): LGHNA, YNFKEQ. Between the trimmed V and J ends, which lost 4 bases and 2 bases, there was a span of 9 bases. CDR3 length: 14 residues.

This clone was found once. One end of the junction is discordant with germline, which a read error may explain. This chain joins TRBV2 and TRBJ1-1; 7 bases are shared with TRBD1. Germline CDR1 and CDR2: SNHLY and FYNNEI. The CDR3 sequence is 14 residues long. The CDR3 sequence is CASREPRGVTEAFF. In DNA, the CDR3 is TGTGCCAGCCGTGAACCCAGGGGGGTCACTGAAGCTTTCTTT.

The chain couples TRBV2 to TRBJ1-3, with D perhaps matching TRBD1 (6 bases). The germline V gene has CDR1 SNHLY and CDR2 FYNNEI. The CDR3 extends over 13 amino acids. The V end lost 5 bases, the J end lost 8 bases, and 13 bases lay between the germline ends. The CDR3 DNA follows: TGTGCCAGCAGTCTCGACAGGACGGACACCATATATTTT. Its protein is CASSLDRTDTIYF.

J is TRBJ2-2 and V is TRBV7-8, with D tentatively TRBD1 or TRBD2 (6 bases each). This CDR3 region has 15 residues. The ends were cut back, 0 bases at V and 7 bases at J, with 12 bases in the middle. The V gene's germline CDR1 is SGHVS and CDR2 FQNEAQ. CDR3 residues: CASSLAGGLGGELFF. Written as DNA, the CDR3 is TGTGCCAGCAGCTTAGCGGGGGGCCTGGGCGGGGAGCTGTTTTTT.

The chain recombines TRBV7-9 with TRBJ1-1; TRBD1 is a possible D gene (6 bases). The V and J ends lost 2 bases and 0 bases respectively, with 7 bases between them. Germline V gene sequence: CDR1 SEHNR, CDR2 FQNEAQ (reference sequence). The length of the CDR3 is 14 residues. The CDR3 nucleotides read TGTGCCAGCAGCTTACCAGGGGTGAACACTGAAGCTTTCTTT. Protein sequence: CASSLPGVNTEAFF.

The chain carries TRBV10-3 and TRBJ1-2; no reliable D call. The CDR3 is 13 residues long. Germline values: CDR1 ENHRY, CDR2 SYGVKD. The V end lost 5 bases, the J end lost 2 bases, and 9 bases lay between the germline ends. The CDR3 here is CAISSGQNYGYTF. In DNA form, the CDR3 reads TGTGCCATCAGTTCGGGTCAAAACTATGGCTACACCTTC.

The rearrangement links TRBV4-1 to TRBJ1-1; the D is unclear. The CDR3 covers 15 residues. V was pared by 4 bases and J by 4 bases, with 16 bases between. Per germline, CDR1 MGHRA and CDR2 YSYEKL. The CDR3 DNA sequence: TGCGCCAGCAGCCCGAGGACCCTCGAGGCCACTGAAGCTTTCTTT. It translates to CASSPRTLEATEAFF.

For this clone: The sample holds other DNA sequences that translate to the same CDR3. The chain recombines TRBV7-6 with TRBJ1-1, with a tentative D call TRBD1 (5 bases). This CDR3 has 13 residues. Germline loops: CDR1 SGHVS, CDR2 FNYEAQ. V gave up 1 base and J gave up 8 bases, with 11 bases separating them. CDR3 sequence (DNA): TGTGCCAGCAGCTTAGTTGGGACCTCCGAAGCTTTCTTT. Its protein is CASSLVGTSEAFF.

The chain uses TRBV2 and TRBJ1-6; the D is unclear. The germline V and J ends were trimmed by 3 bases and 0 bases, with 9 bases remaining between them. In germline, CDR1 is SNHLY, CDR2 FYNNEI. The CDR3 has 16 residues. The DNA for the CDR3 is TGTGCCAGCAGTGAGTCAGGTAGCTCCTATAATTCACCCCTCCACTTT. Translating it yields CASSESGSSYNSPLHF.

The chain employs TRBV19 and TRBJ1-4, with a tentative D call TRBD1 (5 bases). The CDR3 is 14 residues long. Germline assignment: CDR1 LNHDA and CDR2 SQIVND (reference sequence). V shed 2 bases and J shed 5 bases, with 9 bases lying between them. In DNA, the CDR3 is TGTGCCAGTAGTATAAGGCAGGGAAATGAAAAACTGTTTTTT. Translating it yields CASSIRQGNEKLFF.

This chain connects TRBV29-1 to TRBJ2-5; 8 bases line up with TRBD2. Germline CDR1 reads SQVTM; CDR2 reads ANQGSEA. The J segment lost 2 bases and the V segment lost 2 bases, leaving 7 bases of the junction unmatched. This CDR3 contains 15 residues. The CDR3 coding sequence is TGCAGCGTTGAAACGGACCGGGAGGGTCAAGAGACCCAGTACTTC. Protein product: CSVETDREGQETQYF.

The chain employs TRBV7-6 and TRBJ1-1; 7 nucleotides align to TRBD1. J was trimmed by 4 bases and V by 5 bases; bases with no gene match: 10. Germline V gene lookup returns CDR1 SGHVS and CDR2 FNYEAQ. This CDR3 is built from 15 residues. The CDR3 is CASSLLGDSSTEAFF. In DNA, the CDR3 is TGTGCCAGCAGCCTACTTGGGGACAGTAGCACTGAAGCTTTCTTT.

In its sample, this clone was seen a few times. This rearrangement joins TRBV5-1 to TRBJ2-7; 7 bases map to TRBD1. J lost 2 bases, V lost 0 bases, and 8 bases had no gene match. The CDR3 has 16 amino acids. Germline V CDR1 and CDR2: SGHRS, YFSETQ. Here the CDR3 reads CASSLASGDRTYEQYF. As DNA, the CDR3 is TGCGCCAGCAGCTTGGCCTCAGGGGACAGAACCTACGAGCAGTACTTC. Looking up the rest from reference TRBV5-1 and TRBJ2-7 gives the full variable domain: KAGVTQTPRYLIKTRGQQVTLSCSPISGHRSVSWYQQTPGQGLQFLFEYFSETQRNKGNFPGRFSGRQFSNSRSEMNVSTLELGDSALYLCASSLASGDRTYEQYFGPGTRLTVT.

In this sample, this clone turned up a few times. DNA for the CDR3: TGTGCCAGCAGCCCCTGGGAGGCCCAAGAGACCCAGTACTTC. This gives the protein CASSPWEAQETQYF. The gene calls are TRBV7-6 and TRBJ2-5; a possible D gene is TRBD2 (6 bases). Germline V lookup: CDR1 SGHVS, CDR2 FNYEAQ. This CDR3 is 14 amino acids long. V was clipped by 5 bases and J by 1 base, with 11 bases between them.

The V and J genes are TRBV4-1 and TRBJ2-1; a possible D gene is TRBD2 (7 bases). The germline gives CDR1 MGHRA, CDR2 YSYEKL. The CDR3 loop spans 16 amino acids. V lost 0 bases to trimming and J lost 7 bases, with 16 bases between them. CDR3 loop: CASSQEAGALSNEQFF. CDR3 DNA sequence: TGCGCCAGCAGCCAAGAGGCGGGGGCCCTCTCTAATGAGCAGTTCTTC.